Reported below is one T cell receptor (beta chain). Its antigen is still unknown. Gene names denote mouse genes. The CDR3 is cut off 1 residue early in the read; its end comes from the germline J gene. The data were obtained in a study of tissue T cells after allogeneic stem cell transplantation. CDR1 and CDR2 (germline): KGHPV, FQNQEV (reference sequence). V lost 2 bases to trimming and J lost 0 bases; unmatched junction nucleotides: 2. This CDR3 spans 16 amino acids. Study results and limitations: Anatomically similar tissues had similar TCR repertoires within each patient. Sampling depth was limited, and the cohort was small and clinically varied. Shared clones across patients were few; motif clustering revealed tissue-specific shared signatures.

Time point denoted: mouse harvest day 14 after allogeneic transplant. Mouse grafts combined 10^7 T-cell-depleted bone marrow cells with 10^6 splenic CD5+ T cells. Tissues came from B6→BALB/c major-mismatch GVHD mice at day 7 or 14. Repertoires were generated with immunoSEQ multiplex PCR, while TCRdb's copy carries only in-frame clones and drops some. Here the sample spans 900 to 1,400 clones, just over 45% being singletons. The source material was liver tissue. The receptor was derived from a female BALB/c mouse given C57BL/6 T cells with graft-versus-host disease after an allogeneic hematopoietic cell transplant. The rearrangement joins TRBV26 to TRBJ2-2, with TRBD1 matching over 8 bases. CDR3 in amino acids: CASSLATGANTGQLYF. The sequenced CDR3 bases are TGTGCCAGCAGTCTGGCGACAGGGGCAAACACCGGGCAGCTCTAC.